This entry lists 19 T cell receptor beta chains sequenced from one sample in a study of Graves' ophthalmopathy and Graves' hyperthyroidism. RNA transcripts were the template, and TCR beta CDR3 regions were amplified from them. The authors performed first-round RT-PCR with HTBI primers and then a second-round multiplex PCR. TCRdb reprocessed the multiplex PCR reads via MiXCR and lists one record per CDR3 protein. The table has around 520,000 distinct CDR3 sequences, about 35% seen once; the top ten hold around 4.6%. The sequenced sample consisted of peripheral blood or thyroid tissue (not recorded which). All receptors come from an adult man with Graves' hyperthyroidism.

V gene TRBV29-1 combines with J gene TRBJ2-5; 8 bases agree with TRBD1. The end of the DNA fits TRBJ2-1 better, so the J call may be wrong. Germline CDR1 SQVTM, CDR2 ANQGSEA. This CDR3 is 13 amino acids long. The CDR3 DNA is TGCAGCGTTGATGGTGACAGGGGAAATGAGCAGTTCTTC. It translates to CSVDGDRGNEQFF.

This clonotype was counted ten times or more. The rearrangement links TRBV20-1 to TRBJ2-5; perhaps TRBD2 as D (5 bases). Germline V gene sequence: CDR1 DFQATT, CDR2 SNEGSKA (reference sequence). The CDR3 is 12 residues long. V lost 0 bases and J 5 bases, leaving 7 bases between the germline ends. The CDR3 region is CSAREEGETQYF. In DNA form, the CDR3 reads TGCAGTGCTAGAGAAGAGGGCGAGACCCAGTACTTC.

This clonotype was seen many times. The chain joins TRBV20-1 to TRBJ1-1; no clear D gene. Trimming pared 3 bases from V and 0 bases from J, leaving 8 bases between. The CDR3 spans 13 residues. Germline lookup yields CDR1 DFQATT and CDR2 SNEGSKA (reference sequence). DNA for the CDR3: TGCAGTGCTAGCGGGCAGCTGAACACTGAAGCTTTCTTT. Protein: CSASGQLNTEAFF.

The rearrangement links TRBV20-1 to TRBJ1-2; D is uncertain. The germline V gene encodes CDR1 DFQATT and CDR2 SNEGSKA (reference sequence). Trimming removed 5 bases from V and 7 bases from J, with 8 bases in between. The CDR3 is 10 amino acids. The CDR3 reads CSAPSGGYTF. CDR3 DNA: TGCAGTGCTCCGAGCGGTGGCTACACCTTC.

The genes are TRBV2 and TRBJ1-1, with D maybe TRBD1 (5 bases). Trimming took off 8 bases at V and 0 bases at J, with 28 bases between the two ends. CDR3 size: 19 residues. Looked up from germline, CDR1 is SNHLY and CDR2 is FYNNEI. The CDR3 DNA reads as TGTGCCAGCTCCCCCTCCCGGGTGGGTACGGGGACTTTGAACACTGAAGCTTTCTTT. Its translation: CASSPSRVGTGTLNTEAFF. Full variable domain (rest looked up from reference TRBV2 and TRBJ1-1): EPEVTQTPSHQVTQMGQEVILRCVPISNHLYFYWYRQILGQKVEFLVSFYNNEISEKSEIFDDQFSVERPDGSNFTLKIRSTKLEDSAMYFCASSPSRVGTGTLNTEAFFGQGTRLTVV.

Points on this clonotype: A read error may be the cause here, since a much bigger clone is one base away. This rearrangement joins TRBV5-4 to TRBJ1-2, with 11 bases lining up with TRBD1. This CDR3 comprises 16 residues. Unmatched junction bases numbered 10, after V lost 3 bases and J lost 6 bases. Germline CDR1 is SGHNT and CDR2 is YYREEE (reference sequence). The CDR3, as DNA: TGTGCCAGCAGCTGGGGGGCGGACAGGGGGCAGGATGGCTACACCTTC. This translates into CASSWGADRGQDGYTF.

This clonotype was detected many times. A read error may produce the germline difference seen at one junction end. This chain connects TRBV7-7 to TRBJ2-7; 10 bases align to TRBD2. The CDR3 extends over 13 amino acids. CDR1 SSHAT and CDR2 FNYEAQ come from the germline V gene (reference sequence). The CDR3 DNA reads TGTGCTAGCAGCTTAGCGGGGGGTGGCGAGCAGTACTTC. Its protein is CASSLAGGGEQYF. Supplemented by reference TRBV7-7 and TRBJ2-7, the full variable domain reads GAGVSQSPRYKVTKRGQDVTLRCDPISSHATLYWYQQALGQGPEFLTYFNYEAQPDKSGLPSDRFSAERPEGSISTLTIQRTEQRDSAMYRCASSLAGGGEQYFGPGTRLTVT.

In regard to this clonotype: A much more abundant neighbour one base away suggests this may be a read error. The J gene is TRBJ2-2, the V gene TRBV5-1; perhaps TRBD1 as D (5 bases). Per germline, CDR1 SGHRS and CDR2 YFSETQ. This CDR3 comprises 15 residues. The CDR3 sequence is CANSLGRARSGELFF. CDR3 nucleotides: TGCGCCAACAGCTTGGGCAGGGCGAGGAGCGGGGAGCTGTTTTTT.

This clonotype was counted ten times or more. The chain is built from TRBV19 and TRBJ1-5; D is ambiguous. Germline CDR1 is LNHDA and CDR2 is SQIVND (reference sequence). CDR3 length: 15 amino acids. The V end was cut by 6 bases, the J end by 3 bases, with 15 bases between. The CDR3 reads CASSYGVVSNQPQHF. The CDR3, as DNA: TGTGCCAGTAGCTACGGGGTTGTATCCAATCAGCCCCAGCATTTT.

This clonotype was seen only a few times. The rearrangement links TRBV11-2 to TRBJ2-7, with 10 bases fitting TRBD1. V lost 1 base to trimming and J lost 4 bases; unmatched junction nucleotides: 7. The CDR3 is 16 amino acids. Germline lookup yields CDR1 SGHAT and CDR2 FQNNGV. The CDR3 DNA reads TGTGCCAGCAGCTTAGGGATCGGGACAGGGGCGTACGAGCAGTACTTC. It codes for CASSLGIGTGAYEQYF.

Many counts were recorded for this clonotype. This chain connects TRBV12-3 or TRBV12-4 to TRBJ1-2; 9 nucleotides match TRBD1. The CDR3 covers 14 residues. After removal of 3 bases from V and 5 bases from J, the junction contained 4 bases not matched to a gene. CDR3 bases: TGTGCCAGCAGTTTTTCGGGACAGGGATATGGCTACACCTTC. Translated, it gives CASSFSGQGYGYTF.

This clonotype showed up many times. J is TRBJ1-4 and V is TRBV19, with TRBD1 as a possible D gene (6 bases). Looked up from germline, CDR1 is LNHDA and CDR2 is SQIVND (reference sequence). The V gene lost 4 bases and the J gene lost 0 bases, with 12 bases spanning the gap. The CDR3 is 16 residues long. CDR3 bases: TGTGCCAGTAGTAGCAGACAGGACGCAACTAATGAAAAACTGTTTTTT. Translating gives CASSSRQDATNEKLFF.

As for this clonotype: Being one base from a much bigger clone, this may be a read error. The chain couples TRBV10-1 to TRBJ1-2; no firm D call. The CDR3 has 14 residues. The germline V gene encodes CDR1 WNHNN and CDR2 SYGVQD (reference sequence). The CDR3 DNA reads TGCGCCGGCAGTGAGTCGACTACTAACTATGGCTACACCTTC. This translates into CAGSESTTNYGYTF.

The chain uses TRBV20-1 and TRBJ1-2, with a tentative D call TRBD1 (5 bases). The germline V and J ends were trimmed by 7 bases and 8 bases, with 26 bases remaining between them. Germline V gene lookup returns CDR1 DFQATT and CDR2 SNEGSKA (reference sequence). The CDR3 contains 15 residues. The CDR3 reads CSVAPTGADGGGYTF. The CDR3 DNA follows: TGCAGTGTCGCACCAACCGGGGCCGATGGTGGCGGCTACACCTTC.

The chain is built from TRBV27 and TRBJ1-4; no reliable D call. Germline lookup yields CDR1 MNHEY and CDR2 SMNVEV (reference sequence). This CDR3 is 13 amino acids long. V shed 2 bases and J shed 7 bases, with 8 bases lying between them. The CDR3 DNA is TGTGCCAGCAGTTTAAGGTCTGCTGAAAAACTGTTTTTT. This gives the protein CASSLRSAEKLFF. Full variable domain (remainder filled in from reference TRBV27 and TRBJ1-4): EAQVTQNPRYLITVTGKKLTVTCSQNMNHEYMSWYRQDPGLGLRQIYYSMNVEVTDKGDVPEGYKVSRKEKRNFPLILESPSPNQTSLYFCASSLRSAEKLFFGSGTQLSVL.

As to this clonotype: In this CDR3 the conserved last residue, phenylalanine or tryptophan, is missing, so a read error is likely. CDR3 coding DNA: TGTGCCAGCAGCTTAGCTCGGGTTGCCCCGACCTACGAGCAGTACTCC. This gives the protein CASSLARVAPTYEQYS. The chain recombines TRBV7-8 with TRBJ2-7; D gene uncertain. V lost 0 bases, J lost 2 bases, and 14 bases lay in between. The CDR3 covers 16 residues. CDR1 and CDR2 (germline): SGHVS, FQNEAQ.

The V call is TRBV7-3, the J call TRBJ2-2, with a possible D match to TRBD2 (6 bases). With 4 bases removed from V and 4 bases from J, the gap between germline ends came to 10 bases. The CDR3 extends over 14 amino acids. Germline CDR1 and CDR2: SGHTA and FQGTGA. In nucleotides, the CDR3 is TGTGCCAGCAGCTCCGGGACTGGCACCGGGGAGCTGTTTTTT. Its translation: CASSSGTGTGELFF.

As concerns this clonotype: Given a much more abundant clone one base away, this may be a read error. V usage is TRBV7-8 and J usage is TRBJ1-3; the match to TRBD1 covers 7 bases. V shed 1 base, J shed 2 bases, and the junction held 8 bases outside the gene matches. Germline-derived CDR1 and CDR2 are SGHVS and FQNEAQ. This CDR3 comprises 17 residues. CDR3 DNA: TGTGCCAGCAGCTTAGGCACAGGGGCCTTCCCTGGAAACACCATATATTTT. As protein: CASSLGTGAFPGNTIYF. The full variable domain, rest sourced from reference TRBV7-8 and TRBJ1-3, is GAGVSQSPRYKVAKRGQDVALRCDPISGHVSLFWYQQALGQGPEFLTYFQNEAQLDKSGLPSDRFFAERPEGSVSTLKIQRTQQEDSAVYLCASSLGTGAFPGNTIYFGEGSWLTVV.

The table lists this clonotype with a count of one. The chain uses TRBV15 and TRBJ1-2, with TRBD1 matching 10 bases. The germline CDR1 and CDR2 sequences are LNHNV and YYDKDF (reference sequence). The J segment lost 6 bases and the V segment lost 0 bases, leaving 1 base of the junction unmatched. The CDR3 contains 14 residues. As DNA, the CDR3 is TGTGCCACCAGCAGAGAAGGGACAGGGGATGGCTACACCTTC. Its protein is CATSREGTGDGYTF.